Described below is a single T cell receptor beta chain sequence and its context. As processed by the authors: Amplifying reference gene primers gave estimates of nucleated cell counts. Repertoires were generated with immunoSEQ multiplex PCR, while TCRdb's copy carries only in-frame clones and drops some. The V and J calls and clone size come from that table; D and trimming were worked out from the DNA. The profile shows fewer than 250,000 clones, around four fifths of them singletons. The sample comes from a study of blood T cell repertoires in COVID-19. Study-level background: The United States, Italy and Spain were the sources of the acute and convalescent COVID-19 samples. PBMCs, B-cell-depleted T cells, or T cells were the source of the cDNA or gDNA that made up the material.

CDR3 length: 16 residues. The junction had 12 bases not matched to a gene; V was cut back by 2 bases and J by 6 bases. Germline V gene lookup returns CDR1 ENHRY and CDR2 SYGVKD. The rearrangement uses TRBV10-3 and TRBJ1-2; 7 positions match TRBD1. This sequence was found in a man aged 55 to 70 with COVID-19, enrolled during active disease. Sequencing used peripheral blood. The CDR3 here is CAISESQGGDVNGYTF. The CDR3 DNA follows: TGTGCCATCAGTGAGAGCCAGGGGGGCGATGTGAATGGCTACACCTTC.